This is a list of T cell receptor beta chains from one sample in a study of T-cell reconstitution after alpha-beta-depleted transplantation in children. TCRdb processed the PCR reads anew with MiXCR; each CDR3 protein has one entry. The data hold about 100,000 distinct CDR3 sequences, with roughly 7.1% observed a single time. Specimen: PBMCs, collected before TCRalphabeta/CD19-depleted stem cell transplant. Receptor source: a boy between 2 and 15 years old with acute lymphoblastic leukemia, due to receive a stem cell transplant. The conserved cysteine and the conserved F or W are not part of the CDR3 here. D genes are given only for firm matches. Clone size, where shown, is once, few, many, or a class for clones that have expanded.

size	J	D	V	length	CDR3
many	TRBJ2-5	.	TRBV7-8	9	AIGATETQY
many	TRBJ2-7	TRBD1	TRBV6-5	13	ASSTRTGLSYEQY
.	TRBJ2-1	TRBD1	TRBV6-2/TRBV6-3	13	ASSSQGVAYNEQF
.	TRBJ2-1	.	TRBV6-5	12	ASSYLPDYNEQF
few	TRBJ2-1	.	TRBV7-9	11	ASSLPVFSEQF
many	TRBJ2-3	TRBD2	TRBV20-1	12	SAVAGGGTDTQY
many	TRBJ2-3	TRBD2	TRBV12-3/TRBV12-4	14	ASRPPGGGATDTQY
few	TRBJ2-7	TRBD1	TRBV5-1	11	ARNRQGAYEQY
many	TRBJ2-7	.	TRBV7-2	15	ASSPRGLGEITYEQY
.	TRBJ2-3	.	TRBV10-3	12	AISDGTGKDTQY
many	TRBJ2-5	.	TRBV5-1	12	ASSLVDGQETQY
few	TRBJ2-5	.	TRBV7-8	12	ASSLVTRPETQY
.	TRBJ1-4	TRBD1	TRBV6-1	12	ASSRTGGEEKLF
few	TRBJ2-1	.	TRBV12-3/TRBV12-4	15	ASRNWTITSSYNEQF
many	TRBJ1-6	.	TRBV11-1	12	ASSEYINNSPLH
many	TRBJ2-3	.	TRBV7-3	13	ASSPRLAGTDTQY
.	TRBJ1-2	TRBD1	TRBV5-6	15	ASSRPGTGEAYYGYT
once	TRBJ1-1	TRBD1	TRBV7-9	13	ASSLGQGRAKKAF
.	TRBJ2-1	TRBD2	TRBV4-3	15	ASSQDPAGGIYNEQF
many	TRBJ2-5	.	TRBV5-1	11	ASSLGLGETQY
.	TRBJ2-7	TRBD1	TRBV28	10	ASSTGVGEQY
few	TRBJ1-2	TRBD1	TRBV4-2	15	ASSPEVNRGHGYGYT
.	TRBJ2-1	.	TRBV5-1	14	ASSDAPGRQGNEQF
many	TRBJ2-1	TRBD1	TRBV20-1	11	ILAGQGASEQF